These 4 T cell receptor beta chains were all obtained from the same sample, sequenced in a study of identical twins. From the 5' RACE reads, TCRdb called clonotypes with MiXCR, one entry per CDR3 protein. The sample consists of about 250,000 distinct CDR3 sequences, around 15% of them appearing once. Sequencing used memory (CD45RO+) T cells sorted from blood. Source of these receptors: a woman aged 18 to 35 in good health.

This chain joins TRBV20-1 and TRBJ1-6; a possible D gene is TRBD1 (5 bases). CDR1 is DFQATT and CDR2 is SNEGSKA in the germline V gene (reference sequence). Trimming took 3 bases from V and 8 from J, leaving 14 bases between them. The CDR3 covers 14 residues. For the CDR3, the DNA is TGCAGTGCTAGTCAGGGTTCGGCGGATTCACCCCTCCACTTT. Translated, it gives CSASQGSADSPLHF.

In this sample, this clonotype turned up many times. The rearrangement uses TRBV6-5 and TRBJ2-5; the match to TRBD2 covers 13 bases. CDR3 size: 16 residues. CDR1 is MNHEY and CDR2 is SVGAGI in the germline V gene. Losses at the gene ends were 4 bases for V and 3 bases for J; bases not matched to a gene: 5. The CDR3 nucleotides read TGTGCCAGCAGTTTAAAAGGGACTAGCGGGGAAGAGACCCAGTACTTC. It translates to CASSLKGTSGEETQYF.

This clonotype was counted a few times. The V call is TRBV10-3, the J call TRBJ2-3, with D tentatively TRBD1 (6 bases). The germline V gene has CDR1 ENHRY and CDR2 SYGVKD. V lost 6 bases and J lost 2, with 12 bases in between. This CDR3 is 14 amino acids long. The CDR3 DNA reads TGTGCCATCAGAGAGGACAGATACACAGATACGCAGTATTTT. This encodes CAIREDRYTDTQYF.

About this clonotype: A read error may be the cause here, since a much bigger clone is one base away. The rearrangement joins TRBV11-2 to TRBJ1-2; 9 bases agree with TRBD1. From germline, CDR1 is SGHAT and CDR2 FQNNGV. This CDR3 contains 13 residues. The CDR3 loop reads CANSLDPQGAHIF. CDR3 bases: TGTGCCAACAGCTTAGATCCACAGGGGGCGCACATCTTC.